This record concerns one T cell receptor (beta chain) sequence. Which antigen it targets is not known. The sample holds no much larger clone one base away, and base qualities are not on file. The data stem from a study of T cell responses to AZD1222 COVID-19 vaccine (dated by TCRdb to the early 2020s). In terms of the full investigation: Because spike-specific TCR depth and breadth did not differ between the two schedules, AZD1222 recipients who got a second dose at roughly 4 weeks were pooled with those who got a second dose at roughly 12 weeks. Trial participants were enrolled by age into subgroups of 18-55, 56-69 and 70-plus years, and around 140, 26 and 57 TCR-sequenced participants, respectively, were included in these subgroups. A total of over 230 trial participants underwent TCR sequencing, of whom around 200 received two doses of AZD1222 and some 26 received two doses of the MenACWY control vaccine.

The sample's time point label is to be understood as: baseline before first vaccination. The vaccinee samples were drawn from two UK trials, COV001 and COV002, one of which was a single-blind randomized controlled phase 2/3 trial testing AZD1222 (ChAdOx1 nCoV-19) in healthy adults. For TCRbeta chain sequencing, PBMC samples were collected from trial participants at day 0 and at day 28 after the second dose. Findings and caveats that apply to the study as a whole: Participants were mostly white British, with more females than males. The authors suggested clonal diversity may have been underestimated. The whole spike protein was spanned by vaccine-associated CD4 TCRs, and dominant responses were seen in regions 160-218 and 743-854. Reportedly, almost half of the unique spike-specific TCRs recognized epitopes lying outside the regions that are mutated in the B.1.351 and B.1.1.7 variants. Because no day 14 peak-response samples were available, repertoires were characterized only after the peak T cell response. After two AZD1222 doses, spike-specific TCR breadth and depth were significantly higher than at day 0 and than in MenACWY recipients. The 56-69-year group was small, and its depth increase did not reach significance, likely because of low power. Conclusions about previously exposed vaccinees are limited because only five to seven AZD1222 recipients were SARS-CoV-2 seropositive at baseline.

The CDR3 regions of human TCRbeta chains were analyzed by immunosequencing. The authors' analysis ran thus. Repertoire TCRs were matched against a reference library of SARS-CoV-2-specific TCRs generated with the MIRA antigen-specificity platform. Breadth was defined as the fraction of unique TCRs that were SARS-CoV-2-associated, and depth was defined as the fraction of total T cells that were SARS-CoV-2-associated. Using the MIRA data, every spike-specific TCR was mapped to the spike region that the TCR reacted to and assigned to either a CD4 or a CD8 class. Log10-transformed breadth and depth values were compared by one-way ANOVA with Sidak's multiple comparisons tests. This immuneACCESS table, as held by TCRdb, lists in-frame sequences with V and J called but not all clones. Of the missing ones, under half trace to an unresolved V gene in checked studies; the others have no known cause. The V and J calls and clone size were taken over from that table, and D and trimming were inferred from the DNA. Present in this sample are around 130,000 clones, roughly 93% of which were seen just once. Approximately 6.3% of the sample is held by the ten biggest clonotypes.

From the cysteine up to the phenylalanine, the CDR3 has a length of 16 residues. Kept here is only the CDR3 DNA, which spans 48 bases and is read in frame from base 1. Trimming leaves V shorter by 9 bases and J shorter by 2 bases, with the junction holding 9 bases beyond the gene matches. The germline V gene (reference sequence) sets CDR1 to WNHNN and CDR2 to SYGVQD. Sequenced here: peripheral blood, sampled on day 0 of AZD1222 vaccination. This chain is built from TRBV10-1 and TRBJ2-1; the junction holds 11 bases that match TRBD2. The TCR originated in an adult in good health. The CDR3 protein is CARGRVAGGPYNEQFF. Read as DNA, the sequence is TGCGCCAGGGGGAGGGTAGCGGGAGGGCCCTACAATGAGCAGTTCTTC.